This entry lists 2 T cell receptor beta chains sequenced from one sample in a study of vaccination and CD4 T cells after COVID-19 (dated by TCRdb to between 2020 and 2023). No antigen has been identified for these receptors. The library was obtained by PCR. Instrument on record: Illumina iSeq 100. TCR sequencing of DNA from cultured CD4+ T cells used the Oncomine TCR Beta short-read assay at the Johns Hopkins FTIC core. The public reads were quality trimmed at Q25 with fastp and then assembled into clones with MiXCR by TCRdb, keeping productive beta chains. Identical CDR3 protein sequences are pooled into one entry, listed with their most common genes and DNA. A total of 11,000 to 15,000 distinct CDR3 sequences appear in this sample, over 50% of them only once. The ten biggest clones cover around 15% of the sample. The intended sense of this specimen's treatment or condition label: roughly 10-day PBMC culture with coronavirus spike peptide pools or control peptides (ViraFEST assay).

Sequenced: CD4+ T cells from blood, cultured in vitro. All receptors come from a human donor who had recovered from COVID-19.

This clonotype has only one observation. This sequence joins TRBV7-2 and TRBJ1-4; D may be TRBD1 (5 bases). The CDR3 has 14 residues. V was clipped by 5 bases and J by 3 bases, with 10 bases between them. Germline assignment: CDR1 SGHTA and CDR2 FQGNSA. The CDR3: CASSVQASNEKLFF. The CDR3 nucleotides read TGTGCCAGCAGCGTACAGGCGTCTAATGAAAAACTGTTTTTT.

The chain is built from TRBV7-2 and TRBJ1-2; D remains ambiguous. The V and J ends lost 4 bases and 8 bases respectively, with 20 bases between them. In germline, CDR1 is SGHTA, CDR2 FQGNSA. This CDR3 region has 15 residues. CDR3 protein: CASSSPRRTDHGYTF. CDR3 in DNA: TGTGCCAGCAGCTCCCCCCGGAGAACCGACCACGGCTACACCTTC. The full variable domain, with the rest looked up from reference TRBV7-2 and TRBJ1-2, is GAGVSQSPSNKVTEKGKDVELRCDPISGHTALYWYRQSLGQGLEFLIYFQGNSAPDKSGLPSDRFSAERTGGSVSTLTIQRTQQEDSAVYLCASSSPRRTDHGYTFGSGTRLTVV.